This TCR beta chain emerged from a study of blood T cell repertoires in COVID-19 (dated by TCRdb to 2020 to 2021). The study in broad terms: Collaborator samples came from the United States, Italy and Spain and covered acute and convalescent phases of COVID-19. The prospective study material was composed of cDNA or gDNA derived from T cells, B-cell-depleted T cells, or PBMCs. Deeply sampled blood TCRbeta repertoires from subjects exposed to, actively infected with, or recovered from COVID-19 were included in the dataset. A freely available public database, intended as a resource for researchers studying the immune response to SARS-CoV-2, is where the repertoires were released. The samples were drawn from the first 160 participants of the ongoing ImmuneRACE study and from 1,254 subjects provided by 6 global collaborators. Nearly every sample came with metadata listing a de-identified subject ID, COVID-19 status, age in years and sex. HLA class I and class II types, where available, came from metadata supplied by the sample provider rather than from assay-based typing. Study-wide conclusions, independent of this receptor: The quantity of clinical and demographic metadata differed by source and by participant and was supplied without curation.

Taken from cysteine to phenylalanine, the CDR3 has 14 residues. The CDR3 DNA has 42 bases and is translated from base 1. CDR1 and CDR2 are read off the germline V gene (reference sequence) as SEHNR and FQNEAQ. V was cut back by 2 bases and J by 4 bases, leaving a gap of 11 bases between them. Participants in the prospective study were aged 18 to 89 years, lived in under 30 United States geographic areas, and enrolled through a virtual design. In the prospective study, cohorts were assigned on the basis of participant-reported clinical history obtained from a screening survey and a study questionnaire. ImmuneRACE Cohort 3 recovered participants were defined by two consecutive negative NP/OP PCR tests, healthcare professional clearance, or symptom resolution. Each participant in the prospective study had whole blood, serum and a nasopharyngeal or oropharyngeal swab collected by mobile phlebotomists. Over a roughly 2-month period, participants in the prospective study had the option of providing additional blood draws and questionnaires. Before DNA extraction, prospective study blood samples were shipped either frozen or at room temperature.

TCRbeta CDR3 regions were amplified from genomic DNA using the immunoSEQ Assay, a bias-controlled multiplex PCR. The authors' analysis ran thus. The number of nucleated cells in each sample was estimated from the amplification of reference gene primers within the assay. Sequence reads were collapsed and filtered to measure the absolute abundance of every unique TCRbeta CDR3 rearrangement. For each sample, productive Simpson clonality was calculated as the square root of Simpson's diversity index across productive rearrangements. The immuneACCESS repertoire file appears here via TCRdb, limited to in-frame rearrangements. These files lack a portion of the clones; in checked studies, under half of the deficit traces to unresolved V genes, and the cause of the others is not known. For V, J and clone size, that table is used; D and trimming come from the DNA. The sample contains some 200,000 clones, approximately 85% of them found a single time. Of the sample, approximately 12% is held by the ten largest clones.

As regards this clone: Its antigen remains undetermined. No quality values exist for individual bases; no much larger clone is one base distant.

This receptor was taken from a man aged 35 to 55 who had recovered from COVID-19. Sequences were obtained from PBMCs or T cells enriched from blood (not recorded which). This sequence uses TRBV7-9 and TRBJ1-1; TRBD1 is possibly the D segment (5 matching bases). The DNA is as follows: TGTGCCAGCAGCTTATCGGGGGGAGCCACTGAAGCTTTCTTT. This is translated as CASSLSGGATEAFF.